This note documents a single T cell receptor beta chain sequence. No cognate antigen has been identified for it. No base qualities exist here, and no much larger clone lies one base off it. The CDR3 contains 14 residues, cysteine and phenylalanine counted. Only the CDR3 DNA stays, 42 bases, in frame from base 1. V loses 4 bases of germline sequence and J loses 1 base, and the interval between the two ends is 9 bases. As encoded in the germline V gene, CDR1 is SGHRS while CDR2 is YFSETQ. These data belong to a study of blood T cell repertoires in COVID-19 (dated by TCRdb to about 2020). Study-level background: Collaborator samples came from the United States, Italy and Spain and covered acute and convalescent phases of COVID-19. The sample metadata nearly always contained a de-identified subject ID, COVID-19 status, age in years and sex. HLA class I and class II types, where available, came from metadata supplied by the sample provider rather than from assay-based typing. A freely available public database, intended as a resource for researchers studying the immune response to SARS-CoV-2, is where the repertoires were released. The samples were drawn from two sources: the first 160 participants of the ongoing ImmuneRACE study, and 950 to 1,500 subjects contributed by 6 global collaborators. The material from the prospective study consisted of cDNA or gDNA derived from T cells, B-cell-depleted T cells, or PBMCs. Deeply sampled blood TCRbeta repertoires from subjects exposed to, actively infected with, or recovered from COVID-19 were included in the dataset. Points the paper makes about the study in general: How much clinical and demographic metadata was included differed by source and by participant, and the metadata was provided uncurated.

The collaborating institutions used their own protocols to collect whole blood in K2EDTA tubes. For TCRbeta analysis, collaborators shipped samples in one of three forms: frozen whole blood, isolated PBMCs, or DNA extracted from either of those sample types. TCRbeta CDR3 regions were amplified from genomic DNA using the immunoSEQ Assay, a bias-controlled multiplex PCR. The original methods were these. Nucleated cell counts per sample were estimated from amplification of reference gene primers within the assay. To quantify the absolute abundance of each unique TCRbeta CDR3 rearrangement, sequence reads were collapsed and filtered. For each sample, productive Simpson clonality was calculated as the square root of Simpson's diversity index across productive rearrangements. The clones in this table, taken by TCRdb from immuneACCESS, are in-frame only. Not every clone is retained; where verified, under half of the shortfall comes from an unresolved V gene, and the cause of the rest is unknown. D and trimming were read from the DNA, whereas the V and J calls and clone size are those reported in that table. The sample includes roughly 130,000 clones, with about four fifths observed a single time. The ten largest clones capture roughly 16% of the sample.

The sample consisted of peripheral blood. In this chain, TRBV5-1 is recombined with TRBJ2-1; TRBD2 might be the D gene, on 5 matching bases. The receptor comes from a man between 60 and 75 years old with active or convalescent COVID-19. Here is the DNA: TGCGCCAGCAGCCCGCCGGGATCCTACAATGAGCAGTTCTTC. Its protein product is CASSPPGSYNEQFF.